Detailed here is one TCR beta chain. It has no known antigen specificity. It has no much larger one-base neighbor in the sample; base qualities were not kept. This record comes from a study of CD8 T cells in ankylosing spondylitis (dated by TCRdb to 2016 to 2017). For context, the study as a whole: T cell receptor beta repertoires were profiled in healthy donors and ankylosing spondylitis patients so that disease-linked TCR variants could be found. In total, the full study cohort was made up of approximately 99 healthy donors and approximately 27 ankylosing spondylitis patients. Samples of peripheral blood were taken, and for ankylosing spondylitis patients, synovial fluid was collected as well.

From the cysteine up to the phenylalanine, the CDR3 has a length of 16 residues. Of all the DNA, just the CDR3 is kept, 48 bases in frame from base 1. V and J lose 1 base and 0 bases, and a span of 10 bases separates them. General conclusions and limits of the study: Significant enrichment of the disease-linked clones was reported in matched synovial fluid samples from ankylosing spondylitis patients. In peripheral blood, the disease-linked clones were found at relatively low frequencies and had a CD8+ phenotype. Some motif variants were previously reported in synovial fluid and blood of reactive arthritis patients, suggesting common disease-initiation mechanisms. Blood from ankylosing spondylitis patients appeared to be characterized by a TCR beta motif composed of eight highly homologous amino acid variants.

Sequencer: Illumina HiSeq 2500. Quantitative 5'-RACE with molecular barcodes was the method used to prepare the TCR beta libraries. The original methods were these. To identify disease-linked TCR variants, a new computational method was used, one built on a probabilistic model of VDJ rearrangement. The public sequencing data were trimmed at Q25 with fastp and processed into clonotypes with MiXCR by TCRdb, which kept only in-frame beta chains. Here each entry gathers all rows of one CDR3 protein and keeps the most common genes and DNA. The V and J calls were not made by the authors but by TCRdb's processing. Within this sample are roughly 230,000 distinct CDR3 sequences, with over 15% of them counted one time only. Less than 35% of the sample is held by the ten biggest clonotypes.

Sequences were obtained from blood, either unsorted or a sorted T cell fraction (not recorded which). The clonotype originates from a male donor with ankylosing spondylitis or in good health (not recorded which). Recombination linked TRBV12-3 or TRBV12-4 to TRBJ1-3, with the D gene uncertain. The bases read TGTGCCAGCAGTTTAGGGTCAGGCAGCTCTGGAAACACCATATATTTT. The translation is CASSLGSGSSGNTIYF.